Listed below are T cell receptor beta chains from one sample, sequenced in a study of cytomegalovirus exposure and HLA in healthy donors. Method: immunoSEQ multiplex PCR; TCRdb's copy keeps in-frame clones and lacks some. Among about 150,000 clones listed, almost 80% were seen once. Sequencing was done on a sample of PBMCs. Every receptor here comes from a male donor in good health and CMV-seronegative. CDR3s include the opening cysteine and the closing phenylalanine or tryptophan. Fields, in order: V gene, D gene, clone size, J gene, CDR3 DNA, CDR3 protein. D genes are given only for firm matches. A row's size may be missing; if present it is once, few, many or a size class.

V gene: TRBV6-1
D gene: .
clone size: .
J gene: TRBJ2-3
CDR3 DNA: TGTGCCAGCAGTGAAATCGAGGCCCTGAGCACAGATACGCAGTATTTT
CDR3 protein: CASSEIEALSTDTQYF

V gene: TRBV29-1
D gene: TRBD1
clone size: .
J gene: TRBJ1-1
CDR3 DNA: TGCAGCGTTGAAGGTCCCAGGGGGCAGGCTGAAGCTTTCTTT
CDR3 protein: CSVEGPRGQAEAFF

V gene: TRBV11-1
D gene: TRBD1
clone size: .
J gene: TRBJ2-7
CDR3 DNA: TGTGCCAGCAGCTTGACGACAGGGGATATTTACGAGCAGTACTTC
CDR3 protein: CASSLTTGDIYEQYF

V gene: TRBV5-1
D gene: TRBD2
clone size: .
J gene: TRBJ2-3
CDR3 DNA: TGCGCCAGCAGCTTGGCTACTAGCGGGAGGTATGCAGATACGCAGTATTTT
CDR3 protein: CASSLATSGRYADTQYF

V gene: TRBV4-3
D gene: TRBD1
clone size: .
J gene: TRBJ1-2
CDR3 DNA: TGCGCCAGCAGCCAAGATCAGGGGGACAGGGCCTATGGCTACACCTTC
CDR3 protein: CASSQDQGDRAYGYTF

V gene: TRBV7-2
D gene: .
clone size: .
J gene: TRBJ2-5
CDR3 DNA: TGTGCCTGCAGCCCCGTAGCCGCGGAGACCCAGTACTTC
CDR3 protein: CACSPVAAETQYF

V gene: TRBV20-1
D gene: .
clone size: .
J gene: TRBJ2-1
CDR3 DNA: TGCAGTGCTAGAAGCGTTGGTGAGCAGTTCTTC
CDR3 protein: CSARSVGEQFF

V gene: TRBV6-5
D gene: TRBD2
clone size: .
J gene: TRBJ2-1
CDR3 DNA: TGTGCCAGCAGTTACGGGGCTAGCGGGCTCTACAATGAGCAGTTCTTC
CDR3 protein: CASSYGASGLYNEQFF

V gene: TRBV19
D gene: .
clone size: .
J gene: TRBJ2-4
CDR3 DNA: TGTGCCAGTAGCCGCCAGGGGATCGAAAACATTCAGTACTTC
CDR3 protein: CASSRQGIENIQYF

V gene: TRBV11-1
D gene: .
clone size: .
J gene: TRBJ2-1
CDR3 DNA: TGTGCCAGCAGTGAGGACGGGACCTACAATGAGCAGTTCTTC
CDR3 protein: CASSEDGTYNEQFF

V gene: TRBV9
D gene: .
clone size: .
J gene: TRBJ2-3
CDR3 DNA: TGTGCCAGCAGCACCCGTCCAACGGGCACAGATACGCAGTATTTT
CDR3 protein: CASSTRPTGTDTQYF

V gene: TRBV6-5
D gene: .
clone size: .
J gene: TRBJ1-3
CDR3 DNA: TGTGCCAGTACTAGGGGGTGGGTCTCTGGAAACACCATATATTTT
CDR3 protein: CASTRGWVSGNTIYF

V gene: TRBV7-9
D gene: TRBD1
clone size: few
J gene: TRBJ1-3
CDR3 DNA: TGTTCCAGCAGCTTAGGCCAGGGGGCCGAGTATTCCCCTGGAAACACCATATATTTT
CDR3 protein: CSSSLGQGAEYSPGNTIYF

V gene: TRBV4-3
D gene: TRBD1
clone size: .
J gene: TRBJ1-2
CDR3 DNA: TGCGCCAGCAGCCAAGGGGGGGCAGGGGGCGCTTACTATGGCTACACCTTC
CDR3 protein: CASSQGGAGGAYYGYTF

V gene: TRBV30
D gene: TRBD1
clone size: .
J gene: TRBJ1-1
CDR3 DNA: TGTGCCTGGAGTAAAGGGACAGGTCCCATTTTT
CDR3 protein: CAWSKGTGPIF

V gene: TRBV7-8
D gene: TRBD2
clone size: once
J gene: TRBJ2-7
CDR3 DNA: TGTGCCAGCAGCTTTAACGGACTAGCGGGGGGCACTCCCTACGAGCAGTACTTC
CDR3 protein: CASSFNGLAGGTPYEQYF

V gene: TRBV9
D gene: .
clone size: .
J gene: TRBJ2-3
CDR3 DNA: TGTGCCAGCAGCGTAGAATACTACAGCACAGATACGCAGTATTTT
CDR3 protein: CASSVEYYSTDTQYF

V gene: TRBV9
D gene: TRBD1
clone size: .
J gene: TRBJ2-7
CDR3 DNA: TGTGCCAGCAGCGTAGGGGGGACAGGGCCTTTAAGGGAGCAGTACTTC
CDR3 protein: CASSVGGTGPLREQYF

V gene: TRBV29-1
D gene: .
clone size: .
J gene: TRBJ2-2
CDR3 DNA: TGCAGCGTCGCGGACAGGAACACCGGGGAGCTGTTTTTT
CDR3 protein: CSVADRNTGELFF

V gene: TRBV30
D gene: TRBD1
clone size: .
J gene: TRBJ1-2
CDR3 DNA: TGTGCCTGGACCCCGACAGGGGACTATGGCTACACCTTC
CDR3 protein: CAWTPTGDYGYTF

V gene: TRBV27
D gene: TRBD2
clone size: .
J gene: TRBJ2-7
CDR3 DNA: TGTGCCAGCAGTTCGGGACTAGCGAGCAGACCCTACGAGCAGTACTTC
CDR3 protein: CASSSGLASRPYEQYF

V gene: TRBV7-2
D gene: .
clone size: few
J gene: TRBJ2-7
CDR3 DNA: TGTGCCAGCAGTTCGACAAGGGCGGAGGGTACCTACGAGCAGTACTTC
CDR3 protein: CASSSTRAEGTYEQYF

V gene: TRBV9
D gene: TRBD2
clone size: .
J gene: TRBJ2-7
CDR3 DNA: TGTGCCAGCAGCCTAAGCGGGGCGGCCGGCTACGAGCAGTACTTC
CDR3 protein: CASSLSGAAGYEQYF

V gene: TRBV5-1
D gene: TRBD2
clone size: .
J gene: TRBJ2-7
CDR3 DNA: TGCGCCAGCAGCTTGGGGACTAGCGCCTACGAGCAGTACTTC
CDR3 protein: CASSLGTSAYEQYF

V gene: TRBV4-1
D gene: .
clone size: once
J gene: TRBJ2-7
CDR3 DNA: TGCGCCAGCAGCCAAGAATCCTACTCTGGGGGGGGCCCGCTTGAGCAGTACTTC
CDR3 protein: CASSQESYSGGGPLEQYF

V gene: TRBV14
D gene: .
clone size: .
J gene: TRBJ2-2
CDR3 DNA: TGTGCCAGCAGCCAAGTACAGGTCACCGGGGAGCTGTTTTTT
CDR3 protein: CASSQVQVTGELFF

V gene: TRBV5-4
D gene: TRBD1
clone size: .
J gene: TRBJ1-1
CDR3 DNA: TGTGCCAGCAGCCCACCGGGACAGGTAATGAGCACTGAAGCTTTCTTT
CDR3 protein: CASSPPGQVMSTEAFF

V gene: TRBV9
D gene: TRBD2
clone size: few
J gene: TRBJ2-3
CDR3 DNA: TGTGCCAGCAGCGTAGTTGTTGATAGCGGGACCACAGATACGCAGTATTTT
CDR3 protein: CASSVVVDSGTTDTQYF

V gene: TRBV19
D gene: TRBD1
clone size: .
J gene: TRBJ2-1
CDR3 DNA: TGTGCCAGCTCGGGACAGGGGCTAGCGAGGAATGAGCAGTTCTTC
CDR3 protein: CASSGQGLARNEQFF

V gene: TRBV7-2
D gene: TRBD1
clone size: .
J gene: TRBJ1-6
CDR3 DNA: TGTGCCAGCAGGGGACAGAACTCCTATAATTCACCCCTCCACTTT
CDR3 protein: CASRGQNSYNSPLHF

V gene: TRBV21-1
D gene: .
clone size: .
J gene: TRBJ1-5
CDR3 DNA: TGTGCCAGCAGCAAACCCGGGTCTCCTGATAGCAATCAGCCCCAGCATTTT
CDR3 protein: CASSKPGSPDSNQPQHF

V gene: TRBV6-5
D gene: .
clone size: .
J gene: TRBJ1-2
CDR3 DNA: TGTGCCAGCAGGGGGAGACAAGCCGGGAACTATGGCTACACCTTC
CDR3 protein: CASRGRQAGNYGYTF

V gene: TRBV5-4
D gene: TRBD2
clone size: .
J gene: TRBJ2-7
CDR3 DNA: TGTGCCAGCAGACTAGCGGGGGGGCCTCGCGAGCAGTACTTC
CDR3 protein: CASRLAGGPREQYF

V gene: TRBV10-3
D gene: TRBD1
clone size: .
J gene: TRBJ1-1
CDR3 DNA: TGTGCCATCGGAGCAGGGGGGAACACTGAAGCTTTCTTT
CDR3 protein: CAIGAGGNTEAFF

V gene: TRBV7-9
D gene: TRBD2
clone size: .
J gene: TRBJ2-5
CDR3 DNA: TGTGCCAGCAGATCTAATAGCGGGATGGGGGAGACCCAGTACTTC
CDR3 protein: CASRSNSGMGETQYF

V gene: TRBV16
D gene: .
clone size: .
J gene: TRBJ2-7
CDR3 DNA: TGTGCCAGCAGCCTCTCAGGACTAAGGAACGAGCAGTACTTC
CDR3 protein: CASSLSGLRNEQYF

V gene: TRBV7-9
D gene: .
clone size: few
J gene: TRBJ1-2
CDR3 DNA: TGTGCCAGCAGCCATTGGGGACAAGGGGCCTATGGCTACACCTTC
CDR3 protein: CASSHWGQGAYGYTF

V gene: TRBV11-3
D gene: .
clone size: .
J gene: TRBJ2-2
CDR3 DNA: TGTGCCAGCAGCGCACCAGGGTTTGCCGGGGAGCTGTTTTTT
CDR3 protein: CASSAPGFAGELFF